This T cell receptor (beta chain) was profiled in a study of blood T cell repertoires in COVID-19. Study summary: The analysed material was cDNA or gDNA that came from T cells, B-cell-depleted T cells, or PBMCs.

Participants came from 24 US areas, aged about 18 to 89 years. Among Cohort 3 donors, those recovered had two negative PCRs, clearance, or symptom resolution. Trimming shortened V by 3 bases and J by 7 bases, and 18 bases separated the two germline ends. Germline CDR1 reads MDHEN; CDR2 reads SYDVKM. CDR3 length equals 15 residues. Some clones are missing from TCRdb's copy, which holds only in-frame ones; the method was immunoSEQ multiplex PCR. The data show about 200,000 clones, 70% to 90% seen once. The rearrangement joins TRBV28 to TRBJ1-1, with D possibly matching TRBD1 (6 bases). This clonotype was obtained from a woman aged 18-35 years who had recovered from COVID-19. The sample consisted of PBMCs or T cells enriched from blood (not recorded which). The CDR3 nucleotides are TGTGCCAGCAGTTTTCGACAGGTGGGTCGGATTGAAGCTTTCTTT. Protein sequence: CASSFRQVGRIEAFF.